Below are 21 T cell receptor beta chains sequenced from a single sample in a study of post-analysis software for immune sequencing data. General observations from the study: Compared with controls, patients had more of roughly five TRBV segments, including TRBV5-6, TRBV5-1 and TRBV20-1.

These receptors are not linked to any known antigen. TCR beta cDNA libraries included unique molecular identifiers. TCRdb used MiXCR to reprocess the PCR reads, holding one entry per CDR3 protein. This table holds roughly 400,000 distinct CDR3 sequences, approximately 39% found once. Material: blood. These receptor sequences come from a girl aged 2 to 10 with multiple sclerosis.

Only a few counts were recorded for this clonotype. The chain carries TRBV10-2 and TRBJ1-2, with D uncertain. This CDR3 has 13 amino acids. The V end lost 0 bases, the J end lost 4 bases, and 6 bases lay between the germline ends. In germline, CDR1 is WSHSY, CDR2 SAAADI. The CDR3 nucleotides read TGCGCCAGCAGTGAGTCAGGGCCCTATGGCTACACCTTC. It specifies CASSESGPYGYTF.

The chain couples TRBV7-7 to TRBJ2-5; 9 positions match TRBD2. Trimming cost V 5 bases and J 4 bases; bases outside gene matches: 14. The CDR3 runs to 17 residues. CDR1 and CDR2 (germline): SSHAT, FNYEAQ (reference sequence). The CDR3 DNA reads as TGTGCCAGCAGCCCCCTCGTCGGGACTAGCATGGCAGAGACCCAGTACTTC. Amino acids: CASSPLVGTSMAETQYF. Using reference TRBV7-7 and TRBJ2-5 for the parts outside the CDR3, the full variable domain is GAGVSQSPRYKVTKRGQDVTLRCDPISSHATLYWYQQALGQGPEFLTYFNYEAQPDKSGLPSDRFSAERPEGSISTLTIQRTEQRDSAMYRCASSPLVGTSMAETQYFGPGTRLLVL.

The chain uses TRBV5-1 and TRBJ2-5; a possible D gene is TRBD1 (6 bases). Germline-derived CDR1 and CDR2 are SGHRS and YFSETQ. The CDR3 covers 15 residues. The V gene lost 1 base and the J gene lost 3 bases, with 13 bases spanning the gap. The DNA of the CDR3 is TGCGCCAGCAGCTTGTCTACAGGGAACGAAGAGACCCAGTACTTC. It encodes CASSLSTGNEETQYF.

This clonotype came up a few times. The chain joins TRBV7-8 to TRBJ2-7; no clear D. The CDR3 runs to 15 residues. Trimming took off 1 base at V and 2 bases at J, with 12 bases between the two ends. Germline V lookup: CDR1 SGHVS, CDR2 FQNEAQ. The CDR3: CASSLGSDTPYEQYF. The DNA for the CDR3 is TGTGCCAGCAGCTTAGGGAGTGACACACCCTACGAGCAGTACTTC.

This chain connects TRBV18 to TRBJ1-2; D ambiguous. This CDR3 has 15 residues. V dropped 0 bases and J dropped 0 bases, with 8 bases sitting between them. Germline V lookup: CDR1 KGHSH, CDR2 LQKENI. The DNA of the CDR3 is TGTGCCAGCTCACCACCCTCAGTTTCTAACTATGGCTACACCTTC. Translating it yields CASSPPSVSNYGYTF. Using reference TRBV18 and TRBJ1-2 for the parts outside the CDR3, the full variable domain is NAGVMQNPRHLVRRRGQEARLRCSPMKGHSHVYWYRQLPEEGLKFMVYLQKENIIDESGMPKERFSAEFPKEGPSILRIQQVVRGDSAAYFCASSPPSVSNYGYTFGSGTRLTVV.

This clonotype turned up a few times. This chain links TRBV20-1 with TRBJ1-2; TRBD1 aligns across 8 bases. CDR3 size: 16 residues. After removal of 3 bases from V and 3 bases from J, the junction contained 12 bases not matched to a gene. Germline-derived CDR1 and CDR2 are DFQATT and SNEGSKA (reference sequence). CDR3 residues: CSASPPPDREDYGYTF. CDR3 in DNA: TGCAGTGCTAGTCCCCCGCCGGACAGGGAGGACTATGGCTACACCTTC.

The gene calls are TRBV7-9 and TRBJ1-5, with TRBD1 matching over 10 bases. The CDR3 spans 16 residues. CDR1 is SEHNR, CDR2 FQNEAQ, per germline (reference sequence). The J segment lost 7 bases and the V segment lost 2 bases, leaving 8 bases of the junction unmatched. CDR3 protein: CASSLYRQGAGQPQHF. DNA for the CDR3: TGTGCCAGCAGCTTATACAGACAGGGGGCGGGGCAGCCCCAGCATTTT.

This clonotype has just a few counts. The chain links TRBV20-1 to TRBJ1-6; 7 positions match TRBD1. The junction had 9 bases not matched to a gene; V was cut back by 5 bases and J by 5 bases. CDR3 size: 15 residues. In germline, CDR1 is DFQATT, CDR2 SNEGSKA (reference sequence). Here the CDR3 DNA reads TGCAGTGCTCCTAACAGGGGAAAACATAATTCACCCCTCCACTTT. Residues: CSAPNRGKHNSPLHF.

The V gene is TRBV5-1, the J gene TRBJ2-1, with D perhaps being TRBD1 or TRBD2 (5 bases each). CDR1 and CDR2 from the germline V gene are SGHRS and YFSETQ. CDR3 length equals 15 residues. The ends were cut back, 0 bases at V and 5 bases at J, with 12 bases in the middle. The CDR3 DNA follows: TGCGCCAGCAGCTTGGTCGGGACGGCCCACAATGAGCAGTTCTTC. Protein product: CASSLVGTAHNEQFF.

This clonotype was found a few times. J is TRBJ2-5 and V is TRBV6-2 or TRBV6-3; TRBD2 matches 9 bases. Germline V gene lookup returns CDR1 MNHEY and CDR2 SVGEGT. V lost 4 bases and J lost 5; bases outside the gene matches: 8. The CDR3 extends over 15 amino acids. The CDR3 DNA reads TGTGCCAGCAGTTGGCCAAGCGGGAGGTCGGAGACCCAGTACTTC. This translates into CASSWPSGRSETQYF.

The rearrangement uses TRBV9 and TRBJ2-1, with a tentative D call TRBD1 (7 bases). The CDR3 covers 18 residues. The germline V and J ends were trimmed by 0 bases and 0 bases, with 16 bases remaining between them. In germline, CDR1 is SGDLS, CDR2 YYNGEE. The CDR3 here is CASSVVPRGQISYNEQFF. The CDR3 bases are TGTGCCAGCAGCGTAGTTCCGCGGGGACAGATCTCCTACAATGAGCAGTTCTTC.

The rearrangement joins TRBV4-1 to TRBJ1-2; D remains unclear. Trimming took off 1 base at V and 8 bases at J, with 14 bases between the two ends. CDR3 size: 14 residues. From germline, CDR1 is MGHRA and CDR2 YSYEKL. The CDR3 region is CASSQGTDSLGYTF. The CDR3 nucleotides read TGCGCCAGCAGCCAAGGGACGGACTCCTTAGGCTACACCTTC.

J is TRBJ2-7 and V is TRBV20-1; no reliable D call. Germline V gene sequence: CDR1 DFQATT, CDR2 SNEGSKA (reference sequence). Between the trimmed V and J ends, which lost 2 bases and 1 base, there was a span of 6 bases. This CDR3 has 12 amino acids. This CDR3 reads CSARQMSYEQYF. Here the CDR3 DNA reads TGCAGTGCTAGACAAATGTCCTACGAGCAGTACTTC.

The chain's CDR3 is CAIRPTGLAGGPCEQYF. The CDR3 DNA reads TGTGCCATCAGGCCTACCGGACTAGCGGGAGGGCCGTGCGAGCAGTACTTC. The chain uses TRBV10-3 and TRBJ2-7, with 15 nucleotides matching TRBD2. Germline V lookup: CDR1 ENHRY, CDR2 SYGVKD. This CDR3 spans 17 amino acids. The V and J ends lost 6 bases and 6 bases, in that order; junction bases with no gene match: 12.

This clonotype was detected only a few times. The chain employs TRBV5-4 and TRBJ2-1; 7 bases are shared with TRBD2. V shed 3 bases, J shed 4 bases, and the junction held 10 bases outside the gene matches. CDR1 and CDR2 from the germline V gene are SGHNT and YYREEE (reference sequence). This CDR3 contains 16 residues. The DNA of the CDR3 is TGTGCCAGCAGCTCGGGTGGAGGGACTACTTACAATGAGCAGTTCTTC. Encoded protein: CASSSGGGTTYNEQFF.

This clonotype was observed a single time. J is TRBJ2-7 and V is TRBV9, with D possibly called TRBD1 or TRBD2 (5 bases each). The CDR3 has 16 residues. The germline V and J ends were trimmed by 4 bases and 2 bases, with 19 bases remaining between them. Germline V lookup: CDR1 SGDLS, CDR2 YYNGEE. Written as DNA, the CDR3 is TGTGCCAGCAGCCCCTCCTCACTTGTGGGGGCCTACGAGCAGTACTTC. Translation: CASSPSSLVGAYEQYF.

A few counts support this clonotype. The chain couples TRBV7-8 to TRBJ1-4, with 8 positions matching TRBD1. J lost 8 bases, V lost 1 base, and 6 bases had no gene match. This CDR3 is 15 amino acids long. CDR1 and CDR2 from the germline V gene are SGHVS and FQNEAQ. The CDR3 loop reads CASSLGVRTGEKLFF. The CDR3 DNA follows: TGTGCCAGCAGCTTAGGGGTCCGGACAGGGGAAAAACTGTTTTTT.

A few counts support this clonotype. The chain joins TRBV7-2 to TRBJ2-3; D may be TRBD2 (6 bases). Trimming pared 5 bases from V and 4 bases from J, leaving 10 bases between. The germline V gene encodes CDR1 SGHTA and CDR2 FQGNSA. The CDR3 is 13 amino acids. DNA of the CDR3: TGTGCCAGCAGCACGGGACTTTCAGATACGCAGTATTTT. Translation: CASSTGLSDTQYF.

This clonotype was seen a few times. The chain combines TRBV3-1 with TRBJ2-3; TRBD2 matches 13 bases. Trimming took 4 bases from V and 2 from J; bases not matched to a gene: 3. The CDR3 spans 16 residues. Germline V gives CDR1 LGHDT, CDR2 YNNKEL (reference sequence). Here the CDR3 reads CASSPGTSGNTDTQYF. In nucleotides, the CDR3 is TGTGCCAGCAGCCCCGGGACTAGCGGGAACACAGATACGCAGTATTTT.

The chain uses TRBV20-1 and TRBJ2-5; a possible D gene is TRBD2 (7 bases). This CDR3 contains 17 residues. CDR1 and CDR2 from the germline V gene are DFQATT and SNEGSKA (reference sequence). The V end lost 0 bases, the J end lost 2 bases, and 19 bases lay between the germline ends. The CDR3 here is CSARDSRGASRQETQYF. CDR3 DNA sequence: TGCAGTGCTAGAGATTCACGGGGGGCGTCAAGACAAGAGACCCAGTACTTC.

The chain has TRBV28 and TRBJ1-2; no firm D call. The germline V gene has CDR1 MDHEN and CDR2 SYDVKM. V gave up 4 bases and J gave up 2 bases, with 11 bases separating them. This CDR3 region has 14 residues. The CDR3 bases are TGTGCCAGCAGTTCCCCGGACGGGAACTATGGCTACACCTTC. Translated, it gives CASSSPDGNYGYTF.